This is a list of T cell receptor beta chains from one sample in a study of CD8 T cells in ankylosing spondylitis. Each CDR3 protein is one row after TCRdb ran MiXCR on the 5' RACE reads. The sample lists 250,000 to 350,000 distinct CDR3 sequences; more than 20% were seen once. Sequenced material: blood, either unsorted or a sorted T cell fraction (not recorded which). The receptors were sampled from a female donor with ankylosing spondylitis or in good health (not recorded which). CDR3s include the opening cysteine and the closing phenylalanine or tryptophan. D genes are given only for firm matches. The size entry is marked missing in some rows and otherwise reads once, few, many or a size class.

J: TRBJ2-2; D: -; V: TRBV20-1; size: -; DNA: TGCAGTGCTATTATAAACACCGGGGAGCTGTTTTTT; CDR3: CSAIINTGELFF
J: TRBJ2-1; D: TRBD1; V: TRBV18; size: few; DNA: TGTGCCAGCTCCCGGGACAGGGCCAACAATGAGCAGTTCTTC; CDR3: CASSRDRANNEQFF
J: TRBJ2-3; D: -; V: TRBV20-1; size: once; DNA: TGCAGTGCTAGAGAGGGTTGTAGCACAGATACGCAGTATTTT; CDR3: CSAREGCSTDTQYF
J: TRBJ2-2; D: -; V: TRBV7-2; size: -; DNA: TGTGCCAGCAGCTTCGGCAGGGTTGCCGGGGAGCTGTTTTTT; CDR3: CASSFGRVAGELFF
J: TRBJ2-1; D: -; V: TRBV6-2/TRBV6-3; size: -; DNA: TGTGCCAGCAGCCGTAGGGGCCATGAGCAGTTCTTC; CDR3: CASSRRGHEQFF
J: TRBJ2-7; D: -; V: TRBV2; size: -; DNA: TGTGCCAGCAGTGAGCAGGGACTGGGCGAGCAGTACTTC; CDR3: CASSEQGLGEQYF
J: TRBJ2-1; D: TRBD2; V: TRBV29-1; size: -; DNA: TGCAGCGTGGGACTAGTTGGAGAGCAGTTCTTC; CDR3: CSVGLVGEQFF
J: TRBJ2-2; D: -; V: TRBV19; size: -; DNA: TGTGCCAGTAAGGTAGCAGCAAAAACCGGGGAGCTGTTTTTT; CDR3: CASKVAAKTGELFF
J: TRBJ2-5; D: -; V: TRBV29-1; size: many; DNA: TGCAGCGTTGTGCGGGGGCCAGAGACCCAGTACTTC; CDR3: CSVVRGPETQYF
J: TRBJ2-1; D: TRBD2; V: TRBV11-2; size: few; DNA: TGTGCCAGCAGCTTCCGGACTAGCGGGAGCCATGAGCAGTTCTTC; CDR3: CASSFRTSGSHEQFF
J: TRBJ2-7; D: -; V: TRBV7-9; size: -; DNA: TGTGCCAGCAGCTACCCGAGTCGGTCCCGCTCCTACGAGCAGTACTTC; CDR3: CASSYPSRSRSYEQYF
J: TRBJ2-3; D: -; V: TRBV5-1; size: -; DNA: TGCGCCAGCAGCTTGACTCCCCCTACAGATACGCAGTATTTT; CDR3: CASSLTPPTDTQYF
J: TRBJ2-4; D: TRBD2; V: TRBV15; size: once; DNA: TGTGCCACCAGCAGAGTGGGACTAGCGGGCTCAAACATTCAGTACTTC; CDR3: CATSRVGLAGSNIQYF
J: TRBJ1-5; D: -; V: TRBV15; size: few; DNA: TGTGCCACCAGCAGACTAGGGGTAAATCAGCCCCAGCATTTT; CDR3: CATSRLGVNQPQHF
J: TRBJ2-5; D: -; V: TRBV29-1; size: many; DNA: TGCAGCGTCGCGGACGGTCAAGAGACCCAGTACTTC; CDR3: CSVADGQETQYF
J: TRBJ1-5; D: TRBD1; V: TRBV20-1; size: -; DNA: TGCAGTGCTGAGAGTGGGACAGGGGTTACTCTGCCCCAGCATTTT; CDR3: CSAESGTGVTLPQHF
J: TRBJ2-1; D: -; V: TRBV4-3; size: -; DNA: TGCGCCAGCAGCCAAGTGATACAATACAATGAGCAGTTCTTC; CDR3: CASSQVIQYNEQFF
J: TRBJ2-5; D: -; V: TRBV15; size: few; DNA: TGTGCCACCAGCAGAGATCGATCGCTGGGGACCCAGTACTTC; CDR3: CATSRDRSLGTQYF
J: TRBJ1-1; D: -; V: TRBV20-1; size: -; DNA: TGCAGTGCCCCCCCGAACACTGAAGCTTTCTTT; CDR3: CSAPPNTEAFF
J: TRBJ2-5; D: -; V: TRBV6-2/TRBV6-3; size: few; DNA: TGTGCCAGCAGTAGATGGGCCCCTCAAGAGACCCAGTACTTC; CDR3: CASSRWAPQETQYF
J: TRBJ2-7; D: -; V: TRBV7-8; size: -; DNA: TGTGCCAGCAGCTTTGGGACTTCCCTTCCCTACGAGCAGTACTTC; CDR3: CASSFGTSLPYEQYF
J: TRBJ2-7; D: -; V: TRBV7-3; size: -; DNA: TGTGCCAGCGGGCTCGGGGGACAATCCTACGAGCAGTACTTC; CDR3: CASGLGGQSYEQYF
J: TRBJ2-1; D: TRBD2; V: TRBV6-2/TRBV6-3; size: -; DNA: TGTGCCAGCAGTTACGAGCGGCTAGCGGGATCGAATGAGCAGTTCTTC; CDR3: CASSYERLAGSNEQFF
J: TRBJ2-6; D: TRBD2; V: TRBV20-1; size: few; DNA: TGCAGTGCTAGAGTGGGACTATCTGGGGCCAACGTCCTGACTTTC; CDR3: CSARVGLSGANVLTF
J: TRBJ2-1; D: TRBD2; V: TRBV4-3; size: few; DNA: TGCGCCAGCAGCCAAGAATTTCGGACTAGCGGGAGGGGGGAGCAGTTCTTC; CDR3: CASSQEFRTSGRGEQFF
J: TRBJ2-7; D: -; V: TRBV12-3/TRBV12-4; size: few; DNA: TGTGCCAGCAGAGCCACGGGGAGCTCCTACGAGCAGTACTTC; CDR3: CASRATGSSYEQYF
J: TRBJ2-1; D: -; V: TRBV4-2; size: few; DNA: TGTGCCAGCAGCCAGCCGACTCGGGGCTATGAGCAGTTCTTC; CDR3: CASSQPTRGYEQFF
J: TRBJ1-2; D: -; V: TRBV7-2; size: few; DNA: TGTGCCAGCAGCCTAGGACCGGAAGGAGGCTACACCTTC; CDR3: CASSLGPEGGYTF
J: TRBJ2-7; D: -; V: TRBV7-9; size: few; DNA: TGTGCCAGCAGCTTAGCTACCGGCTTGGGGCAGTACGAGCAGTACTTC; CDR3: CASSLATGLGQYEQYF
J: TRBJ2-1; D: -; V: TRBV7-9; size: -; DNA: TGTGCCAGCAGTATTTTTGGGGGGATTTACAATGAGCAGTTCTTC; CDR3: CASSIFGGIYNEQFF
J: TRBJ2-3; D: -; V: TRBV25-1; size: -; DNA: TGTGCCAGCAGTGAATTCGGCGGGGAAGATACGCAGTATTTT; CDR3: CASSEFGGEDTQYF
J: TRBJ2-5; D: -; V: TRBV20-1; size: -; DNA: TGCAGTGCCGCCCCTCAAGTTCGGGAGACCCAGTACTTC; CDR3: CSAAPQVRETQYF
J: TRBJ2-7; D: -; V: TRBV15; size: few; DNA: TGTGCCACCAGCAGACTCAGGGGCCTCTCTGGCGAGCAGTACTTC; CDR3: CATSRLRGLSGEQYF
J: TRBJ1-5; D: -; V: TRBV6-1; size: -; DNA: TGTGCCAGCAGGGCAGGGGTCCTTTCCAATCAGCCCCAGCATTTT; CDR3: CASRAGVLSNQPQHF
J: TRBJ2-1; D: TRBD1; V: TRBV9; size: -; DNA: TGTGCCAGCAGCGTAGGGACAGGGTTGATGGGAGGTTCCTACAATGAGCAGTTCTTC; CDR3: CASSVGTGLMGGSYNEQFF
J: TRBJ2-3; D: TRBD2; V: TRBV5-1; size: few; DNA: TGCGCCAGCAGCCTCCAATCAGCGGGAGCAATAGATACGCAGTATTTT; CDR3: CASSLQSAGAIDTQYF
J: TRBJ1-1; D: -; V: TRBV29-1; size: -; DNA: TGCAGCGTTCTAGGGGGGCGTGGGGACACTGAAGCTTTCTTT; CDR3: CSVLGGRGDTEAFF
J: TRBJ1-2; D: -; V: TRBV28; size: -; DNA: TGTGCCAGCATGTCCGCTACACCGAACTATGGCTACACCTTC; CDR3: CASMSATPNYGYTF
J: TRBJ2-7; D: -; V: TRBV5-3; size: few; DNA: TGTGCCAGATACGGGTCCTACGAGCAGTACTTC; CDR3: CARYGSYEQYF
J: TRBJ2-1; D: TRBD2; V: TRBV6-2/TRBV6-3; size: -; DNA: TGTGCCAGCAGTTACCCCGATAGCGGGGCCCTCTACAATGAGCAGTTCTTC; CDR3: CASSYPDSGALYNEQFF
J: TRBJ1-2; D: -; V: TRBV6-2/TRBV6-3; size: -; DNA: TGTGCCAGCAGTTACGAGGTTAACTATGGCTACACCTTC; CDR3: CASSYEVNYGYTF
J: TRBJ1-6; D: -; V: TRBV10-3; size: -; DNA: TGTGCCATCAGTGAACCCGCCCAGGGCCGATCCTATAATTCACCCCTCCACTTT; CDR3: CAISEPAQGRSYNSPLHF
J: TRBJ2-2; D: -; V: TRBV4-3; size: -; DNA: TGCGCCAGCAGCCAAGTACCCCCCGGGGAGCTGTTTTTT; CDR3: CASSQVPPGELFF
J: TRBJ2-5; D: TRBD1; V: TRBV20-1; size: -; DNA: TGCAGTGCTAGAGGCCAGGGGGTTCGGGTTAAGGAGACCCAGTACTTC; CDR3: CSARGQGVRVKETQYF
J: TRBJ1-1; D: -; V: TRBV29-1; size: -; DNA: TGCAGCGTAGAAACAGGGAGGGCTGAAGCTTTCTTT; CDR3: CSVETGRAEAFF
J: TRBJ2-7; D: TRBD2; V: TRBV6-5; size: few; DNA: TGTGCCAGCAGTTACCTGACTAGCGGGAGTGCCCCCTACGAGCAGTACTTC; CDR3: CASSYLTSGSAPYEQYF
J: TRBJ2-3; D: -; V: TRBV5-1; size: -; DNA: TGCGCCAGCAGCTGGGGGACAAACACAGATACGCAGTATTTT; CDR3: CASSWGTNTDTQYF
J: TRBJ1-5; D: -; V: TRBV12-3/TRBV12-4; size: few; DNA: TGTGCCAGCAGTGGGCAGCCCAATCAGCCCCAGCATTTT; CDR3: CASSGQPNQPQHF
J: TRBJ2-2; D: TRBD2; V: TRBV20-1; size: few; DNA: TGCAGTGCTAGAGGGGTAGCGGGCCTCGCGAACACCGGGGAGCTGTTTTTT; CDR3: CSARGVAGLANTGELFF
J: TRBJ2-2; D: -; V: TRBV7-2; size: few; DNA: TGTGCCAGCAGCGCCGTAGCCCGGAACACCGGGGAGCTGTTTTTT; CDR3: CASSAVARNTGELFF
J: TRBJ2-1; D: TRBD2; V: TRBV12-3/TRBV12-4; size: -; DNA: TGTGCCAGCACACGACTAGCGGCCTACAATGAGCAGTTCTTC; CDR3: CASTRLAAYNEQFF
J: TRBJ1-1; D: -; V: TRBV7-9; size: -; DNA: TGTGCCAGCATCCTTGGGGGATCGAACACTGAAGCTTTCTTT; CDR3: CASILGGSNTEAFF
J: TRBJ2-1; D: -; V: TRBV6-1; size: few; DNA: TGTGCCAGCAGTGTTGACAGGATCTCCTACAATGAGCAGTTCTTC; CDR3: CASSVDRISYNEQFF
J: TRBJ1-2; D: -; V: TRBV27; size: few; DNA: TGTGCCAGCAGTTTAGAGTTGGGCTATGGCTACACCTTC; CDR3: CASSLELGYGYTF
J: TRBJ1-1; D: -; V: TRBV4-2; size: -; DNA: TGTGCCAGCAGGGGGGATTTGACCACTGAAGCTTTCTTT; CDR3: CASRGDLTTEAFF
J: TRBJ2-2; D: -; V: TRBV5-6; size: -; DNA: TGTGCCAGCAGCCTGAGAAGGGGGAACACCGGGGAGCTGTTTTTT; CDR3: CASSLRRGNTGELFF
J: TRBJ1-1; D: -; V: TRBV6-1; size: -; DNA: TGTGCCAGCAGCAGGGCTGGGGAAACTGAAGCTTTCTTT; CDR3: CASSRAGETEAFF
J: TRBJ2-1; D: -; V: TRBV25-1; size: many; DNA: TGTGCCAGCAGTGAACCCCGACAGTCTTTGGCCTACAATGAGCAGTTCTTC; CDR3: CASSEPRQSLAYNEQFF
J: TRBJ1-4; D: -; V: TRBV20-1; size: -; DNA: TGCAGTGCTGGGGGTGGGGCAACCGGGGAAAAACTGTTTTTT; CDR3: CSAGGGATGEKLFF